The T cell receptor (beta chain) described here comes from a study of blood T cell repertoires in COVID-19. The overall study: The United States, Italy and Spain supplied acute and convalescent COVID-19 samples.

Per the original data handling: Reference gene primer amplification gave estimated nucleated cell counts. Produced via immunoSEQ multiplex PCR; TCRdb's table is partial and in-frame only. V and J calls and clone size are those listed in that table; D and trimming were worked out from the DNA. The sample yields 300,000 to 400,000 clones, 65% to 90% seen once. V was shortened by 1 base and J by 8 bases, with 20 bases between the two germline ends. The CDR3 is 17 residues long. From germline, CDR1 is MDHEN and CDR2 SYDVKM. The chain is built from TRBV28 and TRBJ1-4, with D unclear. The TCR was taken from a woman in her 40s with acute COVID-19. The sample taken for sequencing was PBMCs or T cells enriched from blood (not recorded which). The CDR3 sequence is CASSLYRMPGTREKLFF. The DNA for the CDR3 is TGTGCCAGCAGTTTATATAGGATGCCAGGCACTAGGGAAAAACTGTTTTTT.